These 30 T cell receptor beta chains were all obtained from the same sample, sequenced in a study of shared clonotypes between healthy human individuals. The assay was immunoSEQ multiplex PCR, and TCRdb's table has in-frame clones only and misses some. The sample has about 2.2 million clones; approximately 94% are singletons. CD8 cells classed as naive were CD45RO-negative and positively selected for CCR7, excluding terminally differentiated effector memory CD45RA+ cells. Material: naive CD8+ T cells from PBMCs. The source of these receptors is a man between 18 and 29 years old in good health. Some clones in this sample may be carry-over from other donors' samples.

The V and J genes are TRBV4-2 and TRBJ2-3, with a possible D match to TRBD2 (5 bases). This CDR3 is 16 amino acids long. Germline loops: CDR1 LGHNA, CDR2 YNFKEQ. Trimming pared 4 bases from V and 0 bases from J, leaving 14 bases between. The CDR3 DNA reads TGTGCCAGCAGCCGCACCCTAGCAATCAGCACAGATACGCAGTATTTT. It is translated as CASSRTLAISTDTQYF.

The chain uses TRBV28 and TRBJ1-5, with a weak D call TRBD1 (5 bases). This CDR3 spans 17 amino acids. V was cut by 5 bases and J by 5 bases, with 22 bases left in between. CDR1 and CDR2 (germline): MDHEN, SYDVKM. The CDR3 DNA is TGTGCCAGCAGTCCCTTAGGGGCAGGTTGGGGTGATCAGCCCCAGCATTTT. Protein product: CASSPLGAGWGDQPQHF.

The V call is TRBV7-9, the J call TRBJ2-1; D ambiguous. The CDR3 is 17 residues long. The ends were cut back, 5 bases at V and 0 bases at J, with 17 bases in the middle. Germline V lookup: CDR1 SEHNR, CDR2 FQNEAQ (reference sequence). In nucleotides, the CDR3 is TGTGCCAGCAGCCCCAACAGCCTTTTGAGCTCCTACAATGAGCAGTTCTTC. Translating gives CASSPNSLLSSYNEQFF.

The CDR3 DNA reads TGTGCCAGCAGTGAACTTGTAGGGGATGCCGGGGAGCTGTTTTTT. This gives the protein CASSELVGDAGELFF. This chain connects TRBV6-1 to TRBJ2-2, with a tentative D call TRBD1 (5 bases). The CDR3 spans 15 residues. Trimming pared 2 bases from V and 6 bases from J, leaving 13 bases between. Germline-derived CDR1 and CDR2 are MNHNS and SASEGT.

The chain is built from TRBV7-2 and TRBJ2-1, with 7 bases fitting TRBD1. The germline V gene has CDR1 SGHTA and CDR2 FQGNSA. CDR3 size: 15 residues. The junction had 4 bases not matched to a gene; V was cut back by 5 bases and J by 0 bases. The CDR3 sequence is CASSIRQGSYNEQFF. The CDR3 DNA is TGTGCCAGCAGCATCAGACAGGGCTCCTACAATGAGCAGTTCTTC.

The rearrangement uses TRBV21-1 and TRBJ1-5. TRBV21-1 is termed a pseudogene. This CDR3 is 16 amino acids long. The CDR3 DNA is TGTGCCAGCAGCAAAGGGGATGGGGTGGGCAATCAGCCCCAGCATTTT. Translation gives CASSKGDGVGNQPQHF.

The chain uses TRBV4-1 and TRBJ2-1, with 11 bases matching TRBD2. Germline CDR1 and CDR2: MGHRA and YSYEKL. V shed 4 bases, J shed 2 bases, and the junction held 7 bases outside the gene matches. The CDR3 has 17 residues. CDR3 region: CASSPSPTSGAYNEQFF. The CDR3 DNA is TGCGCCAGCAGCCCCAGTCCGACTAGCGGGGCCTACAATGAGCAGTTCTTC.

This sequence joins TRBV19 and TRBJ1-1; D uncertain. In germline, CDR1 is LNHDA, CDR2 SQIVND (reference sequence). This CDR3 is 14 amino acids long. V lost 0 bases and J lost 1, with 6 bases in between. Here the CDR3 DNA reads TGTGCCAGTAGTATAGATCCGGGGAACACTGAAGCTTTCTTT. This translates into CASSIDPGNTEAFF.

The chain couples TRBV5-4 to TRBJ1-2, with 7 bases that match TRBD1. Germline loops: CDR1 SGHNT, CDR2 YYREEE (reference sequence). V gave up 4 bases and J gave up 5 bases; unmatched junction bases: 11. CDR3 length equals 15 residues. The CDR3 DNA reads TGTGCCAGCAGCCCCCTTCCGGACAGGACATATGGCTACACCTTC. This encodes CASSPLPDRTYGYTF.

This sequence joins TRBV5-1 and TRBJ2-1; a weak D match, TRBD2 (5 bases). The CDR3 spans 16 residues. Germline CDR1 is SGHRS and CDR2 is YFSETQ. Trimming removed 3 bases from V and 0 bases from J, with 13 bases in between. The DNA of the CDR3 is TGCGCCAGCAGCTCCTGGACGGGGAGCTCCTACAATGAGCAGTTCTTC. Amino acid sequence: CASSSWTGSSYNEQFF.

The rearrangement links TRBV7-2 to TRBJ2-5, with TRBD2 identical over 12 bases. The CDR3 is 19 residues long. The ends lost 3 bases at V and 2 bases at J; junction bases unmatched: 13. Per the germline V gene, CDR1 is SGHTA and CDR2 is FQGNSA. The CDR3 is CASSFPPSRLAGEQETQYF. As DNA, the CDR3 is TGTGCCAGCAGCTTCCCACCATCCAGACTAGCGGGAGAACAAGAGACCCAGTACTTC. The variable domain in full, completed from reference TRBV7-2 and TRBJ2-5, reads GAGVSQSPSNKVTEKGKDVELRCDPISGHTALYWYRQSLGQGLEFLIYFQGNSAPDKSGLPSDRFSAERTGGSVSTLTIQRTQQEDSAVYLCASSFPPSRLAGEQETQYFGPGTRLLVL.

The chain recombines TRBV10-2 with TRBJ2-7; D is tentatively TRBD1 or TRBD2 (5 bases each). Trimming took 6 bases from V and 3 from J, leaving 12 bases between them. Germline CDR1 WSHSY, CDR2 SAAADI. There are 13 residues in the CDR3. CDR3 in amino acids: CASSPGDLYEQYF. The CDR3 DNA reads as TGCGCCAGCAGCCCTGGGGACCTCTACGAGCAGTACTTC.

This clone was seen only once. The chain carries TRBV27 and TRBJ1-3; D possibly corresponds to TRBD1 (6 bases). Germline V lookup: CDR1 MNHEY, CDR2 SMNVEV (reference sequence). This CDR3 has 15 residues. Trimming pared 5 bases from V and 0 bases from J, leaving 11 bases between. The CDR3 DNA is TGTGCCAGCAGTCCGACAGGATTCTCTGGAAACACCATATATTTT. It is translated as CASSPTGFSGNTIYF.

The rearrangement links TRBV2 to TRBJ1-1; the D gene is possibly TRBD1 (6 bases). The CDR3 is made up of 18 amino acids. Germline values: CDR1 SNHLY, CDR2 FYNNEI. V was trimmed by 5 bases and J by 4 bases, leaving 26 bases between them. CDR3 sequence: CASSSSRGEWVGATEAFF. The CDR3 DNA sequence: TGTGCCAGCAGTAGTTCAAGGGGGGAGTGGGTAGGAGCCACTGAAGCTTTCTTT.

The genes are TRBV19 and TRBJ1-2; D gene unclear. V lost 5 bases to trimming and J lost 2 bases, with 12 bases between them. This CDR3 spans 14 amino acids. Germline values: CDR1 LNHDA, CDR2 SQIVND (reference sequence). The chain's CDR3 is CASSVWTQNYGYTF. CDR3 bases: TGTGCCAGTAGTGTCTGGACCCAAAACTATGGCTACACCTTC.

This sequence joins TRBV4-2 and TRBJ2-2, with 9 bases matching TRBD2. Trimming removed 1 base from V and 5 bases from J; junction bases left unmatched: 8. This CDR3 comprises 17 residues. Germline assignment: CDR1 LGHNA and CDR2 YNFKEQ. The CDR3 loop is CASSQGTGLAGTGELFF. The CDR3 DNA reads TGTGCCAGCAGCCAAGGTACGGGACTAGCTGGGACCGGGGAGCTGTTTTTT.

The CDR3 DNA sequence: TGCAGCGCCTTCGGGGGAAATGGCTACACCTTC. As protein: CSAFGGNGYTF. The rearrangement links TRBV29-1 to TRBJ1-2; D is possibly TRBD1 (5 bases). Germline CDR1 is SQVTM and CDR2 is ANQGSEA. The CDR3 consists of 11 residues. The V and J ends lost 7 bases and 6 bases respectively, with 12 bases between them.

The chain employs TRBV4-1 and TRBJ1-4; D is perhaps TRBD1 (5 bases). V was cut by 4 bases and J by 0 bases, with 12 bases left in between. Looked up from germline, CDR1 is MGHRA and CDR2 is YSYEKL. The CDR3 spans 16 residues. CDR3 in DNA: TGCGCCAGCAGCCCCTCGGACATCGCAACTAATGAAAAACTGTTTTTT. It specifies CASSPSDIATNEKLFF.

This clone appeared once. The sample carries other DNA sequences with the same CDR3. This CDR3 is CASSPGGELFF. CDR3 nucleotides: TGTGCCAGCAGCCCAGGAGGGGAGCTGTTTTTT. The chain combines TRBV27 with TRBJ2-2, with D hard to call. Trimming took off 6 bases at V and 8 bases at J, with 7 bases between the two ends. Germline V lookup: CDR1 MNHEY, CDR2 SMNVEV (reference sequence). This CDR3 is 11 amino acids long.

The chain joins TRBV9 to TRBJ2-1, with a tentative D call TRBD2 (6 bases). The CDR3 covers 16 residues. The V end was cut by 3 bases, the J end by 4 bases, with 17 bases between. Germline V gene lookup returns CDR1 SGDLS and CDR2 YYNGEE. CDR3 DNA sequence: TGTGCCAGCAGCGCCCTGGCGGGACCCCGATACAATGAGCAGTTCTTC. Translating it yields CASSALAGPRYNEQFF.

This clone was picked up a small number of times. The chain recombines TRBV6-4 with TRBJ1-5; D is undetermined. CDR1 and CDR2 (germline): MRHNA, SNTAGT. This CDR3 is 13 amino acids long. V lost 0 bases, J lost 10 bases, and 10 bases lay in between. CDR3 protein: CASSDSGAAPQHF. Written as DNA, the CDR3 is TGTGCCAGCAGTGACTCAGGTGCTGCACCCCAGCATTTT.

The chain recombines TRBV6-8 with TRBJ1-4; D might be TRBD1 (5 bases). This CDR3 has 13 amino acids. Germline CDR1 and CDR2: MNHGY and SAAAGT. Trimming pared 9 bases from V and 3 bases from J, leaving 11 bases between. CDR3 in amino acids: CASSGLANEKLFF. The CDR3 DNA reads TGTGCCAGTTCAGGGTTGGCTAATGAAAAACTGTTTTTT.

This clone appeared a few times. The V call is TRBV28, the J call TRBJ1-5, with D uncertain. This CDR3 region has 14 residues. CDR1 and CDR2 from the germline V gene are MDHEN and SYDVKM. Trimming shortened V by 7 bases and J by 2 bases, and 12 bases separated the two germline ends. The CDR3 region has the DNA TGTGCCAGCACGACCTCTTTAGGCAATCAGCCCCAGCATTTT. Protein sequence: CASTTSLGNQPQHF. Supplemented by reference TRBV28 and TRBJ1-5, the full variable domain reads DVKVTQSSRYLVKRTGEKVFLECVQDMDHENMFWYRQDPGLGLRLIYFSYDVKMKEKGDIPEGYSVSREKKERFSLILESASTNQTSMYLCASTTSLGNQPQHFGDGTRLSIL.

The chain links TRBV10-3 to TRBJ2-1, with TRBD2 identical over 7 bases. The CDR3 is 14 residues long. With V trimmed by 4 bases and J by 7 bases, 7 bases remained unmatched. CDR1 and CDR2 from the germline V gene are ENHRY and SYGVKD. CDR3 loop: CAISGRESVNEQFF. The CDR3 bases are TGTGCCATCAGTGGGCGGGAGAGTGTGAATGAGCAGTTCTTC.

This rearrangement joins TRBV5-6 to TRBJ2-7; 7 bases match TRBD1. The V gene's germline CDR1 is SGHDT and CDR2 YYEEEE. Germline trimming cut 5 bases from V and 6 bases from J; bases unmatched to any gene: 14. CDR3 length: 15 residues. The CDR3 nucleotides are TGTGCCAGCAGGGGTTGGTACAGGGGTTCTTTCGAGCAGTACTTC. Translating it yields CASRGWYRGSFEQYF.

This chain links TRBV5-6 with TRBJ2-3, with no clear D. The CDR3 is made up of 12 amino acids. Trimming shortened V by 2 bases and J by 6 bases, and 7 bases separated the two germline ends. Germline lookup yields CDR1 SGHDT and CDR2 YYEEEE. The CDR3 region has the DNA TGTGCCAGCAGCTTATTGGTGGATACGCAGTATTTT. This codes for CASSLLVDTQYF.

This sequence joins TRBV11-2 and TRBJ2-1; TRBD2 agrees at 11 bases. V lost 5 bases and J lost 4; bases outside the gene matches: 7. Germline V gene sequence: CDR1 SGHAT, CDR2 FQNNGV. The CDR3 is 16 amino acids. CDR3: CASSQLSGRGYNEQFF. The CDR3 coding sequence is TGTGCCAGCAGCCAACTTAGCGGGAGGGGGTACAATGAGCAGTTCTTC.

V and J are TRBV2 and TRBJ1-4; D is unresolved. This CDR3 is 13 amino acids long. The germline V gene has CDR1 SNHLY and CDR2 FYNNEI. V was pared by 10 bases and J by 3 bases, with 12 bases between. The DNA of the CDR3 is TGTGCCATCGGACGTCGCGCTAATGAAAAACTGTTTTTT. This codes for CAIGRRANEKLFF. Looking up the rest from reference TRBV2 and TRBJ1-4 gives the full variable domain: EPEVTQTPSHQVTQMGQEVILRCVPISNHLYFYWYRQILGQKVEFLVSFYNNEISEKSEIFDDQFSVERPDGSNFTLKIRSTKLEDSAMYFCAIGRRANEKLFFGSGTQLSVL.

The genes are TRBV7-2 and TRBJ1-1; 10 bases map to TRBD1. The V and J ends lost 5 bases and 0 bases, in that order; junction bases with no gene match: 6. CDR3 length: 16 amino acids. Germline V gene lookup returns CDR1 SGHTA and CDR2 FQGNSA. CDR3 sequence: CASSLDRGLMNTEAFF. The CDR3 nucleotides read TGTGCCAGCAGCCTCGACAGGGGGCTCATGAACACTGAAGCTTTCTTT.

This rearrangement joins TRBV27 to TRBJ2-2; 10 bases align to TRBD1. This CDR3 comprises 13 residues. The J segment lost 6 bases and the V segment lost 10 bases, leaving 5 bases of the junction unmatched. Germline V gene lookup returns CDR1 MNHEY and CDR2 SMNVEV (reference sequence). CDR3 DNA: TGTGCCACCCGGACAGGGGGTGCCGGGGAGCTGTTTTTT. This codes for CATRTGGAGELFF.